The rows below give T cell receptor beta chains drawn from one sample of a study of Ad26.COV2.S vaccination and SARS-CoV-2 variants. Assay: immunoSEQ multiplex PCR; the TCRdb copy retains only in-frame clones and omits some. This sample has about 330,000 clones, with roughly 90% found just once. The sample in question was peripheral blood, obtained in a trial of Ad26.COV2.S vaccine versus placebo. The origin of the receptors is a person aged 18-60 years who received the Ad26.COV2.S COVID-19 vaccine or a placebo. Both conserved end residues are part of each CDR3. Each record gives: V gene, J gene, CDR3 length, D gene, clone size, CDR3 DNA, CDR3 protein. A D gene is named only where the DNA matches it firmly. Expanded clones are given a class, and other clones once, few, many or no size at all.

TRBV24-1,TRBJ2-1,16,TRBD2,-,TGTGCCACCAGTGATTCGGGACTAGCGGGGTCCTATGAGCAGTTCTTC,CATSDSGLAGSYEQFF
TRBV6-2/TRBV6-3,TRBJ2-2,13,-,-,TGTGCCAGCAGTTACTCCCAGATCGGGGAGCTGTTTTTT,CASSYSQIGELFF
TRBV2,TRBJ2-6,13,-,-,TGTGCCAGCAGAGTAGCTGGGGCCAACGTCCTGACTTTC,CASRVAGANVLTF
TRBV5-6,TRBJ1-2,15,TRBD1,-,TGTGCCAGCAGCTTCCCACCGACAGGGGGGTATGGCTACACCTTC,CASSFPPTGGYGYTF
TRBV5-1,TRBJ1-1,13,TRBD1,-,TGCGCCAGCAGCTTTTCAGGGGGAGACGGAGCTTTCTTT,CASSFSGGDGAFF
TRBV9,TRBJ2-3,17,TRBD2,-,TGTGCCAGCAGCGCACCCACGACTAGCGTTTCCGCAGATACGCAGTATTTT,CASSAPTTSVSADTQYF
TRBV19,TRBJ1-1,11,-,once,TGTGCCAGTAGTTCAGCAGGTTTAGCTTTCTTT,CASSSAGLAFF
TRBV25-1,TRBJ1-2,18,TRBD1,-,TGTGCCAGCAGTCCCCACTCGGGACAGGGAGGATGGGCGGATGGCTACACCTTC,CASSPHSGQGGWADGYTF
TRBV6-5,TRBJ1-1,14,TRBD1,-,TGTGCCAGCAGTCCCTTAGGGGGCTCAACTGAAGCTTTCTTT,CASSPLGGSTEAFF
TRBV4-3,TRBJ2-1,15,TRBD2,once,TGCGCCAGCAGCCAAGGACTAGCTTCCTACAATGAGCAGTTCTTC,CASSQGLASYNEQFF
TRBV13,TRBJ2-1,14,-,-,TGTGCCAGCAGGGGCGATGACTCCTACAATGAGCAGTTCTTC,CASRGDDSYNEQFF
TRBV19,TRBJ2-2,14,TRBD1,-,TGTGCCAGTACCCGGACAGGAGTAATCGGGGAGCTGTTTTTT,CASTRTGVIGELFF
TRBV29-1,TRBJ2-1,14,TRBD2,-,TGCAGCGTTGAAGTCCCCAAGGGACTAGCGGAGCAGTTCTTC,CSVEVPKGLAEQFF
TRBV7-2,TRBJ1-1,13,-,-,TGTGCCAGCAGCACCCCCGGGACATTATGGGCTTTCTTT,CASSTPGTLWAFF
TRBV7-2,TRBJ1-3,14,-,-,TGTGCCAGCAGCTCGGGTTTCTCTGGAAACACCATATATTTT,CASSSGFSGNTIYF
TRBV11-2,TRBJ1-1,11,-,-,TGTGCCAGCAGCCTGACCACTGAAGCTTTCTTT,CASSLTTEAFF
TRBV7-9,TRBJ1-3,11,-,-,TGTGCCAGCAGCTTAACAGACACCATATATTTT,CASSLTDTIYF
TRBV7-6,TRBJ2-3,19,-,few,TGTGCCAGCAGCCGCAGGTCCGCGGGACCCTATCTAAGCACAGATACGCAGTATTTT,CASSRRSAGPYLSTDTQYF
TRBV6-5,TRBJ1-1,14,-,once,TGTGCCAGCAGTTACGATAAGGCCCCGTTCTCGGCTTTCTTT,CASSYDKAPFSAFF
TRBV6-2/TRBV6-3,TRBJ2-7,13,-,-,TGTGCCAGCAGTTGGGACGCCGGCTACGAGCAGTACTTC,CASSWDAGYEQYF
TRBV4-3,TRBJ2-3,17,-,-,TGCGCCAGCAGCCAAGATGACGCGCAGACTAGCACAGATACGCAGTATTTT,CASSQDDAQTSTDTQYF
TRBV27,TRBJ2-1,19,TRBD2,-,TGTGCCAGCAGTTTTCATCTAGCGGGAGGGCCTAGCTCCTACAATGAGCAGTTCTTC,CASSFHLAGGPSSYNEQFF
TRBV9,TRBJ2-3,16,-,-,TGTGCCAGCAGCGTAGAGGAGGTGGCCCCTAAGAATACGCAGTATTTT,CASSVEEVAPKNTQYF
TRBV28,TRBJ1-2,13,-,-,TGTGCCAGCAGTTTGGGGGGGAACTATGGCTACACCTTC,CASSLGGNYGYTF
TRBV18,TRBJ1-2,15,-,-,TGTGCCAGCTCATACCGGGCCCCAGAAACGGACGGCTACACCTTC,CASSYRAPETDGYTF
TRBV18,TRBJ1-1,17,-,few,TGTGCCAGCTCACCACCCGGACTCACGATCCCGAACACTGAAGCTTTCTTT,CASSPPGLTIPNTEAFF
TRBV21-1,TRBJ2-7,16,-,-,TGTGCCAGCAGCAAAGCCCGGGACAGGGAAGCCTACGAGCAGTACTTC,CASSKARDREAYEQYF
TRBV4-1,TRBJ1-3,15,-,-,TGCGCCAGCAGCCAAGAAATAACAGGTGGTGTCACCATATATTTT,CASSQEITGGVTIYF
TRBV2,TRBJ1-5,15,TRBD1,-,TGTGCCAGCAGTGAAGGAGGGACAGGCAATCAGCCCCAGCATTTT,CASSEGGTGNQPQHF
TRBV13,TRBJ1-3,11,-,-,TGTGCCAGCAGCTCCGGTGACACCATATATTTT,CASSSGDTIYF
TRBV3-1/TRBV3-2,TRBJ2-5,16,-,-,TGTGCCAGCAGCCAAGATGCACTCGTTTTGCGGGAGACCCAGTACTTC,CASSQDALVLRETQYF
TRBV5-5,TRBJ1-1,12,TRBD1,-,TGTGCCAGCAGCTCCCGGGACAGGGGAGCTTTCTTT,CASSSRDRGAFF
TRBV6-5,TRBJ1-1,12,-,-,TGTGCCAGCAGTCCCGACTTTACTGAAGCTTTCTTT,CASSPDFTEAFF
TRBV19,TRBJ1-4,16,-,few,TGTGCCAGTAGTCAGGCAGGGGTAATAGGCGGTGAAAAACTGTTTTTT,CASSQAGVIGGEKLFF
TRBV5-6,TRBJ1-1,13,-,-,TGTGCCAGCAGCCTCGGGGATGGGTCTGAAGCTTTCTTT,CASSLGDGSEAFF
TRBV28,TRBJ1-6,14,TRBD1,-,TGTGCCAGCAGTTCCCGGACAGGGAATTCACCCCTCCACTTT,CASSSRTGNSPLHF
TRBV5-1,TRBJ2-2,16,-,-,TGCGCCAGCAGCTTTGCAGGGAGCGGAACTACCGGGGAGCTGTTTTTT,CASSFAGSGTTGELFF
TRBV19,TRBJ1-1,14,-,-,TGTGCCAGTAATGGACGTACGAGGGACACTGAAGCTTTCTTT,CASNGRTRDTEAFF
TRBV6-5,TRBJ1-1,15,TRBD1,-,TGTGCCAGCAGCCGGCCGGGACAGGGACGCACTGAAGCTTTCTTT,CASSRPGQGRTEAFF
TRBV15,TRBJ1-5,17,TRBD1,-,TGTGCCACCAGCAGGTCCCCGGGACAGGGGATCGATCAGCCCCAGCATTTT,CATSRSPGQGIDQPQHF
TRBV21-1,TRBJ2-1,20,-,-,TGTGCCAGCAGCAAAAGTGGGCTAGCGGGAGAATTGTGCTCCTACAATGAGCAGTTCTTC,CASSKSGLAGELCSYNEQFF
TRBV6-1,TRBJ2-5,16,-,-,TGTGCCAGCAGTGAAGTACTTGGGGTCAACCAAGAGACCCAGTACTTC,CASSEVLGVNQETQYF
TRBV7-3,TRBJ1-1,13,-,-,TGTGCCAGCAGCTTAACCAGAAACACTGAAGCTTTCTTT,CASSLTRNTEAFF
TRBV16,TRBJ1-2,14,-,-,TGTGCCAGCAGCGCCCGACGCGGAGCCTATGGCTACACCTTC,CASSARRGAYGYTF
TRBV29-1,TRBJ2-2,16,-,-,TGCAGCGTTGAAGATCCTGAGACAGTGAACACCGGGGAGCTGTTTTTT,CSVEDPETVNTGELFF
TRBV29-1,TRBJ1-1,13,-,-,TGCAGCGCTACCGGGGCCATGAACACTGAAGCTTTCTTT,CSATGAMNTEAFF
TRBV19,TRBJ1-1,16,TRBD1,once,TGTGCCAGTAGTATAGGGAGGGGGCTGGTTTGGACTGAAGCTTTCTTT,CASSIGRGLVWTEAFF
TRBV4-1,TRBJ1-1,17,TRBD1,-,TGCGCCAGTAAAAAGGGGACAGGGGGAAGTCTAGGCACTGAAGCTTTCTTT,CASKKGTGGSLGTEAFF
TRBV4-1,TRBJ1-1,16,TRBD1,-,TGCGCCAGCAGCCAGCCGGGACAGGGGGTAAACACTGAAGCTTTCTTT,CASSQPGQGVNTEAFF
TRBV6-5,TRBJ1-1,15,-,-,TGTGCCAGCAGCCTCGTCTCTAGGGGTGAAACTGAAGCTTTCTTT,CASSLVSRGETEAFF
TRBV7-6,TRBJ2-2,16,TRBD2,-,TGTGCCAGCAGCTTAGGTCCTAGCGGGGAGGTCGGGGAGCTGTTTTTT,CASSLGPSGEVGELFF
TRBV19,TRBJ2-2,16,TRBD1,few,TGTGCCAGTAGTCCCCGGGACAGGGGAGACACCGGGGAGCTGTTTTTT,CASSPRDRGDTGELFF
TRBV18,TRBJ2-7,14,-,-,TGTGCCAGCTCACCAAGGAGGGGAGTCGACGAGCAGTACTTC,CASSPRRGVDEQYF
TRBV19,TRBJ1-2,13,-,-,TGTGCCAGTAGTATAATACGGAGGGATGGCTACACCTTC,CASSIIRRDGYTF